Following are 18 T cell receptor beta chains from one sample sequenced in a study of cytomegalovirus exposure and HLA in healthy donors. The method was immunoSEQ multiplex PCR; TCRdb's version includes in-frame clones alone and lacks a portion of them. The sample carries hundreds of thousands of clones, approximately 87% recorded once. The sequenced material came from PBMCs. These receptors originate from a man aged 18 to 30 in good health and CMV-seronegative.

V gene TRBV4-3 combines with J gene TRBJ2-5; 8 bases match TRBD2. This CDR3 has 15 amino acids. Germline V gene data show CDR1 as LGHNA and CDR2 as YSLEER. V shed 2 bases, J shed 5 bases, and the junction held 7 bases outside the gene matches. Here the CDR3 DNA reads TGCGCCAGCAGCCAAAGTCGGGGGGGCCGGGAGACCCAGTACTTC. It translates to CASSQSRGGRETQYF.

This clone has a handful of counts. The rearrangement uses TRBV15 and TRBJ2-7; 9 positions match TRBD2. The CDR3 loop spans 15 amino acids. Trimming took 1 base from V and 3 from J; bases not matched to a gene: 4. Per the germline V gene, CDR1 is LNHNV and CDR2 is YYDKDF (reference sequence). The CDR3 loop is CATSRGPAGGYEQYF. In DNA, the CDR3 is TGTGCCACCAGCAGAGGCCCAGCGGGGGGCTACGAGCAGTACTTC.

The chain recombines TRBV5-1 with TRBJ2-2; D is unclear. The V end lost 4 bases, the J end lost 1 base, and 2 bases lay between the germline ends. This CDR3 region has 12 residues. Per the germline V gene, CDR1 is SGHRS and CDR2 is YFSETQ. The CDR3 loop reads CASSLNTGELFF. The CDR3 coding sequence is TGCGCCAGCAGCCTGAACACCGGGGAGCTGTTTTTT.

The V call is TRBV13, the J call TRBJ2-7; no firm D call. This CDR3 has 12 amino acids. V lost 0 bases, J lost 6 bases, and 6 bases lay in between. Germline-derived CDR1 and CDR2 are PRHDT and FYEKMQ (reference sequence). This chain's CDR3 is CASSLGAGEQYF. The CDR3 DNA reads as TGTGCCAGCAGCTTAGGAGCAGGCGAGCAGTACTTC.

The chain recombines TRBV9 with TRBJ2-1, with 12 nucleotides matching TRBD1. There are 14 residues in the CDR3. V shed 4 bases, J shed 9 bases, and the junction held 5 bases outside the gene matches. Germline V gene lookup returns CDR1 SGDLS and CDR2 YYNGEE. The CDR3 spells CASSIGTGGSEQFF. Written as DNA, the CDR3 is TGTGCCAGCAGCATCGGGACAGGGGGCAGTGAGCAGTTCTTC. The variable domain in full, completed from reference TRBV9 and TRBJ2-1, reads DSGVTQTPKHLITATGQRVTLRCSPRSGDLSVYWYQQSLDQGLQFLIQYYNGEERAKGNILERFSAQQFPDLHSELNLSSLELGDSALYFCASSIGTGGSEQFFGPGTRLTVL.

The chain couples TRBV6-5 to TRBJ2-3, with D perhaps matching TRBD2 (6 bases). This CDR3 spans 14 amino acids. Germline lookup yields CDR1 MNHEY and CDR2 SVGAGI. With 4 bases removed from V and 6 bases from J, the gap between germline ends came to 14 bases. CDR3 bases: TGTGCCAGCAGTTTAGGGCGGGGTAGGGATACGCAGTATTTT. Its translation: CASSLGRGRDTQYF.

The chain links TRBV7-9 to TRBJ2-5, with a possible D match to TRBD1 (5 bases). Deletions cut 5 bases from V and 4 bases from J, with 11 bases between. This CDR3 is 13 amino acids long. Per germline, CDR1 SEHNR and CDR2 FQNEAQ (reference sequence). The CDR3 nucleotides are TGTGCCAGCAGCCAGGGTCGTCGAGAGACCCAGTACTTC. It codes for CASSQGRRETQYF.

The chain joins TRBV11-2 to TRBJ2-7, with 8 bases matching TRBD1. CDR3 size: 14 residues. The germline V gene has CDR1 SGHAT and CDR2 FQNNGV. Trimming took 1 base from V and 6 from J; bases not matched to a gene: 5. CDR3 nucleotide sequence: TGTGCCAGCAGCTTAGCTACAGGGGGAGGCGAGCAGTACTTC. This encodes CASSLATGGGEQYF.

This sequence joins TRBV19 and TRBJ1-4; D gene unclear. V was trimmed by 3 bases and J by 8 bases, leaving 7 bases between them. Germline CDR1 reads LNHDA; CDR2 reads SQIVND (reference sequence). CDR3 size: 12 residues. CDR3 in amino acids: CASSMGREKLFF. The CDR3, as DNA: TGTGCCAGTAGTATGGGCCGGGAAAAACTGTTTTTT.

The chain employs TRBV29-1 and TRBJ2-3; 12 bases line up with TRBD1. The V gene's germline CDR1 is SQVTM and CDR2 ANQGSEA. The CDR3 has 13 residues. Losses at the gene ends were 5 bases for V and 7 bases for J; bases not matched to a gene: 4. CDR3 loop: CSVWDRGQHTQYF. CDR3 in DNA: TGCAGCGTTTGGGACAGGGGGCAACATACGCAGTATTTT.

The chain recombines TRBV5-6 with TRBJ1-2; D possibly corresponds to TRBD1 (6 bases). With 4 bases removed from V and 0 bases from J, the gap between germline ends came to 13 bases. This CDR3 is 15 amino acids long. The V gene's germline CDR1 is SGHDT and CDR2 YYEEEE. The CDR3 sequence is CASSGIQGPNYGYTF. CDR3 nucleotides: TGTGCCAGCAGCGGGATCCAGGGGCCTAACTATGGCTACACCTTC.

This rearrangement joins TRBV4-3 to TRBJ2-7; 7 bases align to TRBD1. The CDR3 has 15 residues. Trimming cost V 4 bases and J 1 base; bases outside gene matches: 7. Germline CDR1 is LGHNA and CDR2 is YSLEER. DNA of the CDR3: TGCGCCAGCAGCCGCACCGGGACAGCGTCCTACGAGCAGTACTTC. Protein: CASSRTGTASYEQYF.

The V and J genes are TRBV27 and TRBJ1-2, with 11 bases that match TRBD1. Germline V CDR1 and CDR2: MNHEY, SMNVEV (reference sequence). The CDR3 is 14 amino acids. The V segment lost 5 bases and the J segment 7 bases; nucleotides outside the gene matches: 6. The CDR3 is CASSPADRGLGYTF. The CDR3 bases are TGTGCCAGCAGTCCCGCGGACAGGGGGCTTGGCTACACCTTC.

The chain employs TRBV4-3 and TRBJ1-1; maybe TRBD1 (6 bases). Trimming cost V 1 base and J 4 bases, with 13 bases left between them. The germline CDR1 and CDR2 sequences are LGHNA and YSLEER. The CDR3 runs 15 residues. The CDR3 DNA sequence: TGCGCCAGCAGCCAAGTTTGGGGGCAGGTCACTGAAGCTTTCTTT. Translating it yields CASSQVWGQVTEAFF.

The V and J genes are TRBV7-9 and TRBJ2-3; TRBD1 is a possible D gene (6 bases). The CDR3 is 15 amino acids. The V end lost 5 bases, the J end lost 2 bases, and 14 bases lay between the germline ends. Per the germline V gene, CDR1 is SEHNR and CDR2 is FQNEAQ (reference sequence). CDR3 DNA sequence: TGTGCCAGCAGCCACCGGGACACAGACACAGATACGCAGTATTTT. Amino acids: CASSHRDTDTDTQYF.

CDR3: CASTTPGGGREQFF. CDR3 nucleotides: TGTGCCAGCACCACACCCGGGGGGGGGCGTGAGCAGTTCTTC. V and J are TRBV6-5 and TRBJ2-1; 8 bases align to TRBD2. Trimming removed 7 bases from V and 9 bases from J; junction bases left unmatched: 11. This CDR3 comprises 14 residues. Germline V gene sequence: CDR1 MNHEY, CDR2 SVGAGI.

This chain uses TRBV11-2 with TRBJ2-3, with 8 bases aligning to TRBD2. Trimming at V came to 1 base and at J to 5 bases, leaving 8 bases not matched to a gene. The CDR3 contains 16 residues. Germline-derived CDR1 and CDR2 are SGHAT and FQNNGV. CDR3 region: CASSLVGGGQGDTQYF. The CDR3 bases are TGTGCCAGCAGCTTAGTCGGCGGGGGGCAGGGAGATACGCAGTATTTT.

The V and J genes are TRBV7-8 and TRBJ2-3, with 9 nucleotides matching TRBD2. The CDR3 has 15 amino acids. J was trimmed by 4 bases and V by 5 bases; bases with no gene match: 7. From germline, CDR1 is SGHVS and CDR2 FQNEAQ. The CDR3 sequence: CASSKGLADADTQYF. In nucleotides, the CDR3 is TGTGCCAGCAGCAAGGGACTAGCCGACGCAGATACGCAGTATTTT.